The 12 T cell receptor beta chains in this list originate from one sample, sequenced in a study of blood T cell repertoires in COVID-19. TCRdb's table, derived via immunoSEQ multiplex PCR, lists solely in-frame clones and lacks some. The table has some 100,000 clones, roughly 80% seen once. The sample consisted of peripheral blood. All receptors come from a man in his fifties or sixties with active or convalescent COVID-19.

Note on this clone: The junction departs from the called germline gene at one end, perhaps through a read error. This chain connects TRBV3-1 (or the pseudogene TRBV3-2) to TRBJ2-7; TRBD2 matches 8 bases. This CDR3 contains 12 residues. Germline values: CDR1 LGHDT, CDR2 YNNKEL (reference sequence). The CDR3 reads CASSQGGGRVVF. The CDR3 region has the DNA TGTGCCAGCAGCCAAGGCGGGGGGAGGGTGGTCTTC.

The DNA of the CDR3 is TGTGCCTGGAGTCTACACAGGGGGGGGACAGATACGCAGTATTTT. Its protein product is CAWSLHRGGTDTQYF. V gene TRBV30 combines with J gene TRBJ2-3; tentatively, D is TRBD1 (8 bases). V shed 2 bases and J shed 3 bases, with 15 bases lying between them. The CDR3 is 15 residues long. Germline loops: CDR1 GTSNPN, CDR2 SVGIG (reference sequence).

J is TRBJ2-2 and V is TRBV18, with 11 nucleotides matching TRBD1. This CDR3 region has 17 residues. The germline CDR1 and CDR2 sequences are KGHSH and LQKENI. V lost 5 bases to trimming and J lost 0 bases; unmatched junction nucleotides: 5. Here the CDR3 DNA reads TGTGCCAGCTCAACCTCGGGACAGGGGGCGAACACCGGGGAGCTGTTTTTT. It is translated as CASSTSGQGANTGELFF.

V and J are TRBV5-8 and TRBJ1-4; D is perhaps TRBD1 (6 bases). Germline assignment: CDR1 SGHTS and CDR2 YDEGEE. Trimming stripped 3 bases from V and 5 bases from J, with 17 bases between. CDR3 length: 16 residues. Written as DNA, the CDR3 is TGTGCCAGCAGCTCTGGCCGGGGGGCGGAGAATGAAAAACTGTTTTTT. Translation: CASSSGRGAENEKLFF.

In its sample, this clone was seen once. The rearrangement joins TRBV11-2 to TRBJ2-3; 10 bases match TRBD2. Trimming took 4 bases from V and 4 from J; bases not matched to a gene: 14. Germline V gene lookup returns CDR1 SGHAT and CDR2 FQNNGV. The length of the CDR3 is 18 residues. The CDR3 region has the DNA TGTGCCAGCAGCTCGCGACGTTCTAGCGGGAGTTCGTCAGATACGCAGTATTTT. Protein sequence: CASSSRRSSGSSSDTQYF.

This clone was seen a single time. The chain employs TRBV10-3 and TRBJ2-1; the match to TRBD2 covers 12 bases. Losses at the gene ends were 7 bases for V and 3 bases for J; bases not matched to a gene: 4. The CDR3 is 15 amino acids. Per the germline V gene, CDR1 is ENHRY and CDR2 is SYGVKD. The DNA for the CDR3 is TGTGCCATCAACCCTAGCGGGAGGGACTACAATGAGCAGTTCTTC. Its translation is CAINPSGRDYNEQFF.

The V gene is TRBV5-4, the J gene TRBJ2-7, with TRBD1 as a possible D gene (5 bases). The CDR3 is made up of 14 amino acids. Germline CDR1 and CDR2: SGHNT and YYREEE (reference sequence). V lost 1 base and J lost 0, with 8 bases in between. This CDR3 reads CASSLLQGSYEQYF. The CDR3 DNA reads as TGTGCCAGCAGCTTGCTTCAGGGCTCCTACGAGCAGTACTTC.

This sequence joins TRBV18 and TRBJ2-7; tentatively, D is TRBD2 (5 bases). The CDR3 sequence is 11 residues long. Trimming left V 6 bases short and J 5 bases short, with 8 bases between. Germline V gene data show CDR1 as KGHSH and CDR2 as LQKENI. The chain's CDR3 is CASSLGDEQYF. For the CDR3, the DNA is TGTGCCAGCTCCCTCGGGGACGAGCAGTACTTC.

This chain connects TRBV6-5 to TRBJ2-1, with 9 bases identical to TRBD2. This CDR3 is built from 15 residues. In germline, CDR1 is MNHEY, CDR2 SVGAGI. After removal of 4 bases from V and 6 bases from J, the junction contained 7 bases not matched to a gene. CDR3 loop: CASSSPGLALNEQFF. CDR3 DNA: TGTGCCAGCAGTTCCCCGGGACTAGCTCTCAATGAGCAGTTCTTC.

This clone was seen a handful of times. This chain joins TRBV7-6 and TRBJ2-3; D may be TRBD2 (5 bases). The V and J ends lost 3 bases and 0 bases respectively, with 13 bases between them. The CDR3 extends over 16 amino acids. CDR1 is SGHVS and CDR2 is FNYEAQ in the germline V gene. CDR3 residues: CASSFTSDASTDTQYF. In nucleotides, the CDR3 is TGTGCCAGCAGCTTCACTAGTGACGCTAGCACAGATACGCAGTATTTT.

V gene TRBV10-3 combines with J gene TRBJ1-3; no definite D call. Trimming took 4 bases from V and 2 from J, leaving 12 bases between them. The CDR3 extends over 15 amino acids. CDR1 is ENHRY, CDR2 SYGVKD, per germline. CDR3 in amino acids: CAISGARGAGNTIYF. The CDR3 region has the DNA TGTGCCATCAGTGGGGCCCGGGGAGCTGGAAACACCATATATTTT.

The chain employs TRBV5-6 and TRBJ2-7, with a possible D match to TRBD1 (6 bases). Germline CDR1 SGHDT, CDR2 YYEEEE. Trimming left V 5 bases short and J 6 bases short, with 18 bases between. This CDR3 has 14 amino acids. The CDR3 reads CASSRGGQSIEQYF. The CDR3 nucleotides read TGTGCCAGCAGTCGGGGCGGACAGTCAATCGAGCAGTACTTC.